The present T cell receptor beta chain was sequenced within a study of blood T cell repertoires in COVID-19. Trimming cost V 5 bases and J 7 bases, with 17 bases left between them. CDR3 length equals 15 residues. Germline loops: CDR1 MDHEN, CDR2 SYDVKM. Original processing methods: Amplified reference gene primers provided the basis for estimating nucleated cell counts. TCRdb's copy holds only in-frame clones and misses some; the assay was immunoSEQ multiplex PCR. That table furnishes V, J and clone size, whereas the DNA furnished D and trimming. Seen here are about 320,000 clones, more than 75% observed once, and the top ten hold about 10%. Two consecutive negative NP/OP PCR tests, clearance, or resolved symptoms defined Cohort 3 recovery.

The rearrangement uses TRBV28 and TRBJ1-4; D may be TRBD1 (5 bases). The clonotype originates from a young woman who had recovered from COVID-19. The sequenced sample consisted of PBMCs or T cells enriched from blood (not recorded which). The CDR3 DNA follows: TGTGCCAGCAGTCCGGGGGAGGGTGAAGCTGAAAAACTGTTTTTT. This translates into CASSPGEGEAEKLFF.